Listed below are T cell receptor beta chains from one sample, sequenced in a study of blood T cell repertoires in COVID-19. Some clones are missing from TCRdb's copy, which holds only in-frame ones; the method was immunoSEQ multiplex PCR. The repertoire holds fewer than 200,000 clones, with approximately 79% as singletons. Specimen: PBMCs or T cells enriched from blood (not recorded which). The origin of the receptors is a woman in her seventies in a cohort exposed to, infected with or recovered from COVID-19 (not recorded which). CDR3s include the opening cysteine and the closing phenylalanine or tryptophan. Fields, in order: clone size, D gene, V gene, J gene, CDR3 DNA, CDR3 protein. D genes are given only for firm matches. Clone size is stated in some rows and not others, as once, few, many or a class when expanded.

abundance: -; d_gene: -; v_gene: TRBV6-6; j_gene: TRBJ2-2; CDR3nt: TGTGCCAGCAGCCGCGTCAACACCGGGGAGCTGTTTTTT; CDR3aa: CASSRVNTGELFF
abundance: once; d_gene: -; v_gene: TRBV9; j_gene: TRBJ1-1; CDR3nt: TGTGCCAGCAGCGTGGTGGGACATTTGAACACTGAAGCTTTCTTT; CDR3aa: CASSVVGHLNTEAFF
abundance: few; d_gene: -; v_gene: TRBV14; j_gene: TRBJ1-6; CDR3nt: TGTGCCACCTCGGGGAGCTCCTATAATTCACCCCTCCACTTT; CDR3aa: CATSGSSYNSPLHF
abundance: -; d_gene: -; v_gene: TRBV18; j_gene: TRBJ1-5; CDR3nt: TGTGCCAGCTCACCAGGAGATCAGCCCCAGCATTTT; CDR3aa: CASSPGDQPQHF
abundance: -; d_gene: -; v_gene: TRBV7-2; j_gene: TRBJ2-1; CDR3nt: TGTGCCAGCAGCTTAAACAGGGTCAATGAGCAGTTCTTC; CDR3aa: CASSLNRVNEQFF
abundance: -; d_gene: -; v_gene: TRBV7-8; j_gene: TRBJ1-3; CDR3nt: TGTGCCAGCAGCTTGCTAGCTAGCTCTGGAAACACCATATATTTT; CDR3aa: CASSLLASSGNTIYF
abundance: -; d_gene: TRBD2; v_gene: TRBV9; j_gene: TRBJ2-5; CDR3nt: TGTGCCAGCAGAACAACCGGGACTAGCGGGACCCAGTACTTC; CDR3aa: CASRTTGTSGTQYF
abundance: -; d_gene: -; v_gene: TRBV5-6; j_gene: TRBJ2-5; CDR3nt: TGTGCCAGCAGCTTAGGGGTGGAGACCCAGTACTTC; CDR3aa: CASSLGVETQYF
abundance: -; d_gene: TRBD1; v_gene: TRBV28; j_gene: TRBJ1-1; CDR3nt: TGTGCCAGCACTCCTTTTCACTACAGGGGGCCGGGGGCTTTCTTT; CDR3aa: CASTPFHYRGPGAFF
abundance: -; d_gene: -; v_gene: TRBV18; j_gene: TRBJ1-2; CDR3nt: TGTGCCAGCTCACCAGGACAGCTCTTTTTCTATGGCTACACCTTC; CDR3aa: CASSPGQLFFYGYTF
abundance: -; d_gene: -; v_gene: TRBV4-2; j_gene: TRBJ2-7; CDR3nt: TGTGCCAGCAGCCAAGATTTGAACTTGGCCTACGAGCAGTACTTC; CDR3aa: CASSQDLNLAYEQYF
abundance: -; d_gene: -; v_gene: TRBV30; j_gene: TRBJ1-1; CDR3nt: TGTGCCTGGAGGAATAGTTGGACTGAAGCTTTCTTT; CDR3aa: CAWRNSWTEAFF
abundance: once; d_gene: -; v_gene: TRBV7-8; j_gene: TRBJ2-3; CDR3nt: TGTGCCAGCGGTAGGGGAGATACGCAGTATTTT; CDR3aa: CASGRGDTQYF
abundance: -; d_gene: TRBD2; v_gene: TRBV27; j_gene: TRBJ2-7; CDR3nt: TGTGCCAGCAGGACCCTTAGCGGGAGGTCGGACGAGCAGTACTTC; CDR3aa: CASRTLSGRSDEQYF
abundance: -; d_gene: -; v_gene: TRBV9; j_gene: TRBJ1-2; CDR3nt: TGTGCCAGCGGACAGAACTATGGCTACACCTTC; CDR3aa: CASGQNYGYTF
abundance: -; d_gene: TRBD2; v_gene: TRBV28; j_gene: TRBJ2-5; CDR3nt: TGTGCCACCATCACCGCCCGACTAGCGGGAGGGGAGACCCAGTACTTC; CDR3aa: CATITARLAGGETQYF
abundance: -; d_gene: -; v_gene: TRBV6-5; j_gene: TRBJ1-5; CDR3nt: TGTGCCAGCAGTTACTCGATGACAGCAAATCAGCCCCAGCATTTT; CDR3aa: CASSYSMTANQPQHF
abundance: many; d_gene: TRBD2; v_gene: TRBV15; j_gene: TRBJ2-2; CDR3nt: TGTGCCACCAGCAGAGATCTGGCGGGAGTAAGAACCGGGGAGCTGTTTTTT; CDR3aa: CATSRDLAGVRTGELFF
abundance: -; d_gene: -; v_gene: TRBV7-3; j_gene: TRBJ2-1; CDR3nt: TGTGCCAGCAGCTTAACGCTCGCAGACAATGAGCAGTTCTTC; CDR3aa: CASSLTLADNEQFF
abundance: -; d_gene: TRBD2; v_gene: TRBV5-1; j_gene: TRBJ2-5; CDR3nt: TGCGCCAGCAGCTTGAGGTCGAGCGGGGGTGGACTGACCCAGTACTTC; CDR3aa: CASSLRSSGGGLTQYF
abundance: -; d_gene: -; v_gene: TRBV7-2; j_gene: TRBJ2-2; CDR3nt: TGTGCCAGCAGCAAGACTAGGGGCAGGTCCGGGGAGCTGTTTTTT; CDR3aa: CASSKTRGRSGELFF
abundance: -; d_gene: -; v_gene: TRBV7-7; j_gene: TRBJ1-4; CDR3nt: TGTGCTAGCAGCCCTGGCAGGGGTAATGAAAAACTGTTTTTT; CDR3aa: CASSPGRGNEKLFF
abundance: -; d_gene: TRBD1; v_gene: TRBV6-5; j_gene: TRBJ2-7; CDR3nt: TGTGCCAGCAGTTACAGTCGACAGGGGGCTTACGAGCAGTACTTC; CDR3aa: CASSYSRQGAYEQYF
abundance: -; d_gene: TRBD1; v_gene: TRBV2; j_gene: TRBJ2-3; CDR3nt: TGTGCCAGCAGTGCACAGGGGTCCGCAGATACGCAGTATTTT; CDR3aa: CASSAQGSADTQYF
abundance: -; d_gene: TRBD2; v_gene: TRBV27; j_gene: TRBJ2-3; CDR3nt: TGTGCCAGCAGTTTACTGATGGGCGGGAGGGGTCCAGATACGCAGTATTTT; CDR3aa: CASSLLMGGRGPDTQYF
abundance: -; d_gene: -; v_gene: TRBV19; j_gene: TRBJ2-4; CDR3nt: TGTGCCAGTAGTGGTACCGGGGCCAAAAACATTCAGTACTTC; CDR3aa: CASSGTGAKNIQYF
abundance: many; d_gene: TRBD1; v_gene: TRBV4-1; j_gene: TRBJ1-5; CDR3nt: TGCGCCAGCAGCCAAGATACCCCGGGACAGGGGGCCTCGCCCCAGCATTTT; CDR3aa: CASSQDTPGQGASPQHF
abundance: -; d_gene: -; v_gene: TRBV12-3/TRBV12-4; j_gene: TRBJ2-7; CDR3nt: TGTGCCAGCAGTTCGACACTCTCCTACGAGCAGTACTTC; CDR3aa: CASSSTLSYEQYF
abundance: few; d_gene: -; v_gene: TRBV28; j_gene: TRBJ1-4; CDR3nt: TGTGCCAGCAGTTTATGGCAACAGGGTGCAACTAATGAAAAACTGTTTTTT; CDR3aa: CASSLWQQGATNEKLFF
abundance: -; d_gene: -; v_gene: TRBV6-6; j_gene: TRBJ1-1; CDR3nt: TGTGCCAGCAGGTATTTGAACACTGAAGCTTTCTTT; CDR3aa: CASRYLNTEAFF
abundance: -; d_gene: -; v_gene: TRBV11-2; j_gene: TRBJ2-1; CDR3nt: TGTGCCAGCAGCTTAGATCGCGGGGCCTACAATGAGCAGTTCTTC; CDR3aa: CASSLDRGAYNEQFF
abundance: -; d_gene: -; v_gene: TRBV24-1; j_gene: TRBJ2-5; CDR3nt: TGTGCCACCAGTGATTCTGGGGCGCCCGAGGAGACCCAGTACTTC; CDR3aa: CATSDSGAPEETQYF
abundance: once; d_gene: -; v_gene: TRBV6-5; j_gene: TRBJ1-1; CDR3nt: TGTGCCAGCAGCCCACTCGCTGAAGCTTTCTTT; CDR3aa: CASSPLAEAFF
abundance: -; d_gene: TRBD1; v_gene: TRBV28; j_gene: TRBJ1-1; CDR3nt: TGTGCCAGCAGTTTGGGACAGGTCACTGAAGCTTTCTTT; CDR3aa: CASSLGQVTEAFF
abundance: -; d_gene: -; v_gene: TRBV6-2/TRBV6-3; j_gene: TRBJ2-2; CDR3nt: TGTGCCAGCAGTTACATGCGGGGGCGAGCGACCGGGGAGCTGTTTTTT; CDR3aa: CASSYMRGRATGELFF
abundance: -; d_gene: TRBD1; v_gene: TRBV2; j_gene: TRBJ2-1; CDR3nt: TGTGCCAGCACCTCCGGACAGGGGATGACGAATGAGCAGTTCTTC; CDR3aa: CASTSGQGMTNEQFF
abundance: -; d_gene: -; v_gene: TRBV18; j_gene: TRBJ1-5; CDR3nt: TGTGCCAGCTCACCAGGGGGCCTGCAGCCCCAGCATTTT; CDR3aa: CASSPGGLQPQHF
abundance: -; d_gene: TRBD2; v_gene: TRBV18; j_gene: TRBJ2-7; CDR3nt: TGTGCCAGCTCACCACGATCTAGCGGGACTAGGTACGAGCAGTACTTC; CDR3aa: CASSPRSSGTRYEQYF
abundance: few; d_gene: -; v_gene: TRBV5-1; j_gene: TRBJ2-7; CDR3nt: TGCGCCAGCAGCTTGGGAGCGGCGGATGGGGTTGGGGAGCAGTACTTC; CDR3aa: CASSLGAADGVGEQYF
abundance: few; d_gene: -; v_gene: TRBV6-4; j_gene: TRBJ1-6; CDR3nt: TGTGCCAGCAGTGAACAGGGCGCTTATAATTCACCCCTCCACTTT; CDR3aa: CASSEQGAYNSPLHF
abundance: once; d_gene: TRBD1; v_gene: TRBV18; j_gene: TRBJ1-2; CDR3nt: TGTGCCAGCTCACTGGAGACAGGGAACTATGGCTACACCTTC; CDR3aa: CASSLETGNYGYTF
abundance: -; d_gene: TRBD1; v_gene: TRBV5-4; j_gene: TRBJ1-6; CDR3nt: TGTGCCAGCAGTTCACAGGGGACCAATTCACCCCTCCACTTT; CDR3aa: CASSSQGTNSPLHF
abundance: -; d_gene: TRBD1; v_gene: TRBV28; j_gene: TRBJ1-6; CDR3nt: TGTGCCAGCAGACCAGGGACAGGGGTGATGTATTCACCCCTCCACTTT; CDR3aa: CASRPGTGVMYSPLHF
abundance: -; d_gene: -; v_gene: TRBV12-3/TRBV12-4; j_gene: TRBJ1-5; CDR3nt: TGTGCCAGCAGTTACTCAGGGGCGATTCCCCAGCATTTT; CDR3aa: CASSYSGAIPQHF
abundance: -; d_gene: -; v_gene: TRBV7-2; j_gene: TRBJ1-5; CDR3nt: TGTGCCAGCAGCTTATCGGGACGGAGGGTACATCAGCCCCAGCATTTT; CDR3aa: CASSLSGRRVHQPQHF
abundance: -; d_gene: -; v_gene: TRBV6-5; j_gene: TRBJ1-3; CDR3nt: TGTGCCAGCAGTTACTCGGCAGTCGGGGCTGGAAACACCATATATTTT; CDR3aa: CASSYSAVGAGNTIYF
abundance: few; d_gene: -; v_gene: TRBV9; j_gene: TRBJ1-5; CDR3nt: TGTGCCAGCAGCGTAGGGGGGAAGGGAGGCCAGCCCCAGCATTTT; CDR3aa: CASSVGGKGGQPQHF
abundance: -; d_gene: -; v_gene: TRBV28; j_gene: TRBJ1-4; CDR3nt: TGTGCCAGCAGTTCGGGGGGCGCGGCTAATGAAAAACTGTTTTTT; CDR3aa: CASSSGGAANEKLFF
abundance: few; d_gene: -; v_gene: TRBV7-2; j_gene: TRBJ2-5; CDR3nt: TGTGCCAGCAGCTTACACGGGAGCCAAGAGACCCAGTACTTC; CDR3aa: CASSLHGSQETQYF